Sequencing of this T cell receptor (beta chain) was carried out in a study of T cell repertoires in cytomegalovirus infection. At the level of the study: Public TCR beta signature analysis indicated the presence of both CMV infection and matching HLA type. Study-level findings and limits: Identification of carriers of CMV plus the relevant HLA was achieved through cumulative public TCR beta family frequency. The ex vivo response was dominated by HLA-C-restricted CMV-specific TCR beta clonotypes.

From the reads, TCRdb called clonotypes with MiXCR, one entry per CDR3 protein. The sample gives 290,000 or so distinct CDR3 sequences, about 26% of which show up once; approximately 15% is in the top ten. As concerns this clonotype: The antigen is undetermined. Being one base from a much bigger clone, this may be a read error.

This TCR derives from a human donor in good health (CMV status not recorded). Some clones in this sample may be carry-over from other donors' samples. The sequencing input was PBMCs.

The CDR3 DNA follows: TGTGCCAGCAGTTTATCGGTTCAGCCCCAGCATTTT. Amino acids: CASSLSVQPQHF. The V and J genes are TRBV28 and TRBJ1-5; no reliable D call. The germline gives CDR1 MDHEN, CDR2 SYDVKM. The CDR3 sequence is 12 residues long. V was pared by 1 base and J by 6 bases, with 4 bases between. Full variable domain (rest looked up from reference TRBV28 and TRBJ1-5): DVKVTQSSRYLVKRTGEKVFLECVQDMDHENMFWYRQDPGLGLRLIYFSYDVKMKEKGDIPEGYSVSREKKERFSLILESASTNQTSMYLCASSLSVQPQHFGDGTRLSIL.